This passage covers 3 T cell receptor beta chains from one sample sequenced in a study of T cell repertoires in ileal Crohn's disease. Assay: immunoSEQ multiplex PCR; the TCRdb copy retains only in-frame clones and omits some. The sample lists over 9,000 clones, less than 85% occurring once. Sequences were obtained from ileal tissue. The source is an adult with Crohn's disease.

The V gene is TRBV7-2, the J gene TRBJ1-5; no definite D call. Germline loops: CDR1 SGHTA, CDR2 FQGNSA. The length of the CDR3 is 12 residues. V shed 1 base and J shed 5 bases, with 3 bases lying between them. This CDR3 reads CASSLEHQPQHF. CDR3 bases: TGTGCCAGCAGCTTAGAGCATCAGCCCCAGCATTTT. The full variable domain, with the rest looked up from reference TRBV7-2 and TRBJ1-5, is GAGVSQSPSNKVTEKGKDVELRCDPISGHTALYWYRQSLGQGLEFLIYFQGNSAPDKSGLPSDRFSAERTGGSVSTLTIQRTQQEDSAVYLCASSLEHQPQHFGDGTRLSIL.

The V and J genes are TRBV6-6 and TRBJ2-7; D is ambiguous. CDR3 size: 12 residues. Germline loops: CDR1 MNHNY, CDR2 SVGAGI (reference sequence). Deletions cut 6 bases from V and 6 bases from J, with 12 bases between. Here the CDR3 reads CASRTTVSEQYF. CDR3 DNA sequence: TGTGCCAGCAGAACTACGGTCTCCGAGCAGTACTTC.

V gene TRBV11-3 combines with J gene TRBJ1-1; D perhaps matches TRBD1 (5 bases). V was trimmed by 5 bases and J by 1 base, leaving 14 bases between them. CDR1 and CDR2 (germline): SGHNT, YENEEA. The CDR3 totals 15 residues. CDR3 in amino acids: CASSPGGGRNTEAFF. The CDR3 DNA sequence: TGTGCCAGCAGCCCTGGGGGGGGAAGGAACACTGAAGCTTTCTTT.